These T cell receptor beta chains were read from a single sample in a study of CD8+CD57+ T cells in acquired aplastic anemia. MiXCR was run by TCRdb on the reads, yielding one entry per CDR3 protein. Among 180,000 or so distinct CDR3 sequences listed, around half were seen once. Source material: sorted CD4+, CD8+, or CD8+CD57+ T cells (not recorded which) from PBMCs. These receptors all stem from a human donor in good health. Both conserved end residues are part of each CDR3. D genes are given only for firm matches. Clone size is not always given. Where it is, it says once, few, many or a class for expanded clones.

v_gene,d_gene,abundance,j_gene,CDR3nt,CDR3aa
TRBV6-1,-,many,TRBJ2-7,TGTGCCAGCAGCAAGGGACACGGAACCTACGAGCAGTACTTC,CASSKGHGTYEQYF
TRBV19,-,-,TRBJ2-7,TGTGCCAGTAGTATCTGGGGGAGCAACTACGAGCAGTACTTC,CASSIWGSNYEQYF
TRBV5-5,-,many,TRBJ1-1,TGTGCCAGCAGCTTTGGGGTGTCAGCTTTCTTT,CASSFGVSAFF
TRBV7-8,-,-,TRBJ1-1,TGTGCCAGCAGCTTAGAGGTTCTGGGTTGGCCTGAAGCTTTCTTT,CASSLEVLGWPEAFF
TRBV10-3,-,-,TRBJ2-4,TGTGCCATCAGTTCGGACACCATAGCCAAAAACATTCAGTACTTC,CAISSDTIAKNIQYF
TRBV20-1,-,few,TRBJ1-5,TGCAGTGCCAGGACTGGAAGTCAGCCCCAGCATTTT,CSARTGSQPQHF
TRBV10-3,-,-,TRBJ1-4,TGTGCCATCAGCGTGAACCTTGAAAAACTGTTTTTT,CAISVNLEKLFF
TRBV24-1,-,-,TRBJ2-3,TGTGCCACCAGTGCCCGCACAGATACGCAGTATTTT,CATSARTDTQYF
TRBV15,-,many,TRBJ2-7,TGTGCCACCAGCAGAGCGGGACAGGGGCGAGCGGGAGGACACGAGCAGTACTTC,CATSRAGQGRAGGHEQYF
TRBV7-8,-,many,TRBJ1-2,TGTGCCAGCAGCTTAGGCCCGGGAGCTACTAACTATGGCTACACCTTC,CASSLGPGATNYGYTF
TRBV10-3,TRBD2,-,TRBJ2-7,TGTGCCATCAGTGAGCGGGAGGGCCTTAGGGAGCAGTACTTC,CAISEREGLREQYF
TRBV12-3/TRBV12-4,TRBD1,-,TRBJ1-5,TGTGCCAGCAGTTCCAGACCTACAGGGGATCAGCCCCAGCATTTT,CASSSRPTGDQPQHF
TRBV29-1,-,many,TRBJ1-5,TGCAGCGTTGAAGATCCCTGGCAGGCGGGGCCCCAGCATTTT,CSVEDPWQAGPQHF
TRBV15,-,-,TRBJ1-2,TGTGCCACCAGCAATTCGCCAGGGGACCCAGGCTACACCTTC,CATSNSPGDPGYTF
TRBV5-1,TRBD2,few,TRBJ2-1,TGCGCCAGCAGCTTGTCTAGCGGGAGATCCGGAGGGGGCAATGAGCAGTTCTTC,CASSLSSGRSGGGNEQFF
TRBV7-8,TRBD1,many,TRBJ2-5,TGTGCCAGCAGCTTAGTTCGGGCAGGGGGATGGGAGACCCAGTACTTC,CASSLVRAGGWETQYF
TRBV28,TRBD1,-,TRBJ1-3,TGTGCCAGCAGTCCAGAGGGGGCTAATGGAAACACCATATATTTT,CASSPEGANGNTIYF
TRBV2,TRBD2,-,TRBJ2-2,TGTGCCAGCAGAAGGGAGGGGATTACCGGGGAGCTGTTTTTT,CASRREGITGELFF
TRBV30,TRBD2,-,TRBJ2-3,TGTGCCTGGATTCAAGCGGGGGGAGCAGATACGCAGTATTTT,CAWIQAGGADTQYF
TRBV12-3/TRBV12-4,-,many,TRBJ2-6,TGTGCCAGCAGTGGCCGTGGACCAGGGAGCTCTGGGGCCAACGTCCTGACTTTC,CASSGRGPGSSGANVLTF
TRBV7-3,-,few,TRBJ2-2,TGTGCCAGCAGCTTATCCAGGGATGACACCGGGGAGCTGTTTTTT,CASSLSRDDTGELFF
TRBV20-1,-,many,TRBJ2-7,TGCAGTGCTAGTGGGGATATCCAGCAGTACTTC,CSASGDIQQYF
TRBV5-4,-,many,TRBJ2-3,TGTGCCAGCAGCTTGATCGCTTCCCCAGATACGCAGTATTTT,CASSLIASPDTQYF
TRBV10-2,-,-,TRBJ1-2,TGCGCCAGCAGTGAGTTCCGTAATGGCTACACCTTC,CASSEFRNGYTF
TRBV6-1,TRBD1,few,TRBJ1-1,TGTGCCAGCAGAGAACAGGGGAGGACTGAAGCTTTCTTT,CASREQGRTEAFF
TRBV24-1,TRBD1,once,TRBJ1-2,TGTGCCACCAGTGATCTGGGGACAGGGGAAAGGTATGGCTACACCTTC,CATSDLGTGERYGYTF
TRBV7-9,-,many,TRBJ2-5,TGTGCCAGCAGCTGGGCGCAAGAGACCCAGTACTTC,CASSWAQETQYF
TRBV7-9,-,many,TRBJ2-7,TGTGCCAGCAGCTTAGGTCCCGGAACCACCTACGAGCAGTACTTC,CASSLGPGTTYEQYF
TRBV19,-,-,TRBJ2-6,TGTGCCAGTAATTCTTACTCTGGGGCCAACGTCCTGACTTTC,CASNSYSGANVLTF
TRBV3-1,TRBD2,many,TRBJ2-7,TGTGCCAGCAGGGCTAGCGGGAGAGTCTACGAGCAGTACTTC,CASRASGRVYEQYF
TRBV7-6,TRBD2,-,TRBJ2-1,TGTGCCAGCAGCTCCCCTCTAGCGGGAGTAAACAATGAGCAGTTCTTC,CASSSPLAGVNNEQFF
TRBV14,-,-,TRBJ2-3,TGTGCCAGCAGCCAATTCCAGGGAGTTTTCACAGATACGCAGTATTTT,CASSQFQGVFTDTQYF
TRBV2,-,once,TRBJ1-5,TGTGCCGGCAGACTTTCAGGGAAGGGTCAGCCCCAACATTTT,CAGRLSGKGQPQHF
TRBV19,-,-,TRBJ2-7,TGTGCCAGTAGTGGCGGGGAATCCTACGAGCAGTACTTC,CASSGGESYEQYF
TRBV19,-,-,TRBJ2-3,TGTGCCAGTAGTATAGCGGTGGGCACAGATACGCAGTATTTT,CASSIAVGTDTQYF
TRBV7-8,-,-,TRBJ1-1,TGTGCCAGCAGCTCCCCCGGTCTGGGCAACACTGAAGCTTTCTTT,CASSSPGLGNTEAFF
TRBV19,-,-,TRBJ1-1,TGTGCCAGTAACATGGGACACATGGACACTGAAGCTTTCTTT,CASNMGHMDTEAFF
TRBV2,-,few,TRBJ2-7,TGTGCCAGCAGTTTGGGACCGTTCTACGAGCAGTACTTC,CASSLGPFYEQYF
TRBV20-1,TRBD2,many,TRBJ2-5,TGCAGTGCTAGGGTAGCGGGAGTCTGGACCCAGTACTTC,CSARVAGVWTQYF
TRBV3-1,-,-,TRBJ1-1,TGTGCCAGCAGCCAGGGGCGAGCCACTGAAGCTTTCTTT,CASSQGRATEAFF
TRBV12-3/TRBV12-4,TRBD1,many,TRBJ1-5,TGTGCCAGCAGCCCACGGACAGGGGGCGCCCTAAAGCCCCAGCATTTT,CASSPRTGGALKPQHF
TRBV4-1,-,many,TRBJ1-3,TGCGCCAGCAGCCGACACCACCAGGACAGTCTTTCGGGAAACACCATATATTTT,CASSRHHQDSLSGNTIYF
TRBV2,-,-,TRBJ2-2,TGTGCCAGTCTCGACCTACCCGGAGGGGAGCTGTTTTTT,CASLDLPGGELFF
TRBV7-2,-,-,TRBJ1-1,TGTGCCAGCAGCGACGGAACTAACACTGAAGCTTTCTTT,CASSDGTNTEAFF
TRBV19,-,-,TRBJ1-6,TGTGCCAGCAGAGACACGGGAAATTCACCCCTCCACTTT,CASRDTGNSPLHF
TRBV20-1,TRBD1,-,TRBJ2-7,TGCAGTGCTAGACGGGACAGAGCCTACGAGCAGTACTTC,CSARRDRAYEQYF
TRBV5-5,TRBD1,few,TRBJ2-2,TGTGCCAGCAGCTCGGGACAGGGGTTCACCGGGGAGCTGTTTTTT,CASSSGQGFTGELFF
TRBV20-1,-,-,TRBJ2-3,TGCAGTGCTAGACCCCCGGGTGGGGCTACCCGAATTAGGCAGTATTTT,CSARPPGGATRIRQYF
TRBV7-9,-,few,TRBJ2-7,TGTGCCAGCAGCTTAATCGGCGGAGTCTACGAGCAGTACTTC,CASSLIGGVYEQYF
TRBV9,TRBD2,many,TRBJ2-7,TGTGCCAGCAGCCCACAAGCGGGGGCGGGCTACGAGCAGTACTTC,CASSPQAGAGYEQYF
TRBV25-1,-,many,TRBJ2-3,TGTGCCAGCAGTGACCCGGCCAGTGGGGCAGATACGCAGTATTTT,CASSDPASGADTQYF
TRBV5-1,TRBD1,-,TRBJ1-2,TGCGCCAGCAGCTTGGACAGGGGAGCCCTGAACTATGGCTACACCTTC,CASSLDRGALNYGYTF
TRBV2,TRBD1,many,TRBJ1-6,TGTGCCAGCAGCCGCCAGGGGGCTTTACGGAGCTCCTATAATTCACCCCTCCACTTT,CASSRQGALRSSYNSPLHF
TRBV6-2/TRBV6-3,TRBD1,-,TRBJ1-5,TGTGCCAGCAGAAATACAGGGGGCAATCAGCCCCAGCATTTT,CASRNTGGNQPQHF
TRBV9,-,many,TRBJ1-3,TGTGCCAGCAGCGTAGATGTGACCGCGGGGGGAAACACCATATATTTT,CASSVDVTAGGNTIYF
TRBV24-1,-,many,TRBJ1-2,TGTGCCACCAGTGGCACAGAAAACTATGGCTACACCTTC,CATSGTENYGYTF
TRBV9,-,-,TRBJ2-7,TGTGCCAGCAGCGTAGACGGCGGGCCCACCTACGAGCAGTACTTC,CASSVDGGPTYEQYF
TRBV20-1,TRBD2,once,TRBJ2-1,TGCAGTGCTAAAAGGACTAGCGGGAGCTATGAGCAGTTCTTC,CSAKRTSGSYEQFF
TRBV6-4,TRBD2,-,TRBJ2-3,TGTGCCAGCAGTGAGACAGCGGGGGGTTCAGATACGCAGTATTTT,CASSETAGGSDTQYF
TRBV30,-,few,TRBJ2-5,TGTGCCTCGTCCTATAGCCCATCACAAGAGACCCAGTACTTC,CASSYSPSQETQYF